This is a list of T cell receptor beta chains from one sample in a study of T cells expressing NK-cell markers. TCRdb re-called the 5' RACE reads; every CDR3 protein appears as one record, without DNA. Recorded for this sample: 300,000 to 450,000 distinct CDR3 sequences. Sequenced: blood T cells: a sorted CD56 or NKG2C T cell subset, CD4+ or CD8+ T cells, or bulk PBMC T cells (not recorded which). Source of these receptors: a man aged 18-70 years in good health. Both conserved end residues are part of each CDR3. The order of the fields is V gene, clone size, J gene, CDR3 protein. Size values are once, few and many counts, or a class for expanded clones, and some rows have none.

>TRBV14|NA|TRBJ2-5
CASSLTDKETQYF
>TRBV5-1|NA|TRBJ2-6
CASSLRAPGQGTSGANVLTF
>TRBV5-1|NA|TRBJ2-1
CASSGTGEQFF
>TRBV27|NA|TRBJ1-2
CASSFGQGGVYGYTF
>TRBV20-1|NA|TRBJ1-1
CSARDFRDTRRAEAFF
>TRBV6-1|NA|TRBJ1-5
CASSGDRARGNQPQHF
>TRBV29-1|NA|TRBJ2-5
CSVRPSEETQYF
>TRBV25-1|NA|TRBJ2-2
CASSPRGGIGELFF
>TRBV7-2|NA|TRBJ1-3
CASRPRGPGVNTIYF
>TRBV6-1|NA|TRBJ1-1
CASSEYRNTEAFF
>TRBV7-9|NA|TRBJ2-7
CASSQTSYYEQYF
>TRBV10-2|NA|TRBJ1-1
CASSNSQGAGEAFF
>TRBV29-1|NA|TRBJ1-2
CSVARQEAYGYTF
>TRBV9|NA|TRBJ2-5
CASSPRGAEETQYF
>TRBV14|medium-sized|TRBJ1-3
CASSPPRGNGNTIYF
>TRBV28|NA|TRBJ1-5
CASSLGQGSQPQHF
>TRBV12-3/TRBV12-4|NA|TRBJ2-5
CASSLDRGRVETQYF
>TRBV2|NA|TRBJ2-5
CAGKGQGWETQYF
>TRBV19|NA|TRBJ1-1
CASSTSGMSKAFF
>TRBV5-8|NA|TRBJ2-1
CASSMARQGSRNEQFF
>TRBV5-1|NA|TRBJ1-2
CASSPVTGTGSYGYTF
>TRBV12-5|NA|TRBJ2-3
CASAGQYTTDTQYF
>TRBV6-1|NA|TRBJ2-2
CASSPQGGGTGELFF
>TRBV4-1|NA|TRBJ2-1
CASSQGLAFNEQFF
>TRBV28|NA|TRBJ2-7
CASSSRLGEQYF
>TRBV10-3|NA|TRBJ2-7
CAISEAPGSEQYF
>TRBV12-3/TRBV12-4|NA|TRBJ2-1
CASSFRGEQFF
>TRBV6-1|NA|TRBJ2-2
CASSNQSGAVNTGELFF
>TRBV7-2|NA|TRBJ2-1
CASSSYPSPLNEQFF
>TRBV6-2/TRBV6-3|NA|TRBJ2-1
CASSYPGGPYNEQFF
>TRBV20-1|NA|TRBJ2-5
CSASPSGKETQYF
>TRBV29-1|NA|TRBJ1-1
CSVGGNMNTEAFF
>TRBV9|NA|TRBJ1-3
CASSVSLTDSGNTIYF
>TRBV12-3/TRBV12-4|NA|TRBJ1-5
CASSPGSQPQHF
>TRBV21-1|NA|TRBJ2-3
CASSRNGTKQGPTDTQYF
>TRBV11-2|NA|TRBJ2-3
CASLNSGDTDTQYF
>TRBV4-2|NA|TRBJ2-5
CASSQGRGEETQYF
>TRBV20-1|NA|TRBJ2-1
CSGIGGPLGEQFF
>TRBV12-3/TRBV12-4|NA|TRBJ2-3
CASSSPQRGTTDTQYF
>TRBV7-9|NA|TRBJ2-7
CASSLSGTEYEQYF
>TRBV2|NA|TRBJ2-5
CASSDQGLGAQYF
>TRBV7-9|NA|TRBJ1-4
CASSQVEKLFF
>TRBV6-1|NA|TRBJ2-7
CASSAKAGTSYEQYF
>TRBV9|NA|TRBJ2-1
CASSSRNEQFF
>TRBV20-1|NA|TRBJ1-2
CSAVREGFGGYTF
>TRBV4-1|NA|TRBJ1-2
CASSPAGQVDGYTF
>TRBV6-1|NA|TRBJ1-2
CASRPYRGFWNGYTF
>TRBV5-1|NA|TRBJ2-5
CASSLEGGSETQYF